A single sample gave rise to the 13 T cell receptor beta chains below, sequenced in a study of radiotherapy plus CTLA-4 blockade in lung cancer. Sequencing used immunoSEQ multiplex PCR; TCRdb keeps in-frame clones, though not all of them. The data contain 45,000 to 75,000 clones, about 80% of them singletons. The source was peripheral blood, collected from a patient treated with radiotherapy plus ipilimumab. The source of these receptors is a human donor with non-small cell lung cancer who had a partial response to radiotherapy plus ipilimumab.

The chain combines TRBV11-3 with TRBJ1-1; 7 bases align to TRBD1. With 5 bases clipped from V and 0 bases from J, the junction kept 6 bases outside the gene matches. The CDR3 is 15 residues long. Germline V gives CDR1 SGHNT, CDR2 YENEEA. The CDR3: CASSPQGGMNTEAFF. The CDR3 DNA reads TGTGCCAGCAGCCCCCAGGGGGGAATGAACACTGAAGCTTTCTTT.

The chain is built from TRBV7-2 and TRBJ2-2; 10 positions agree with TRBD1. CDR3 length: 16 amino acids. Per the germline V gene, CDR1 is SGHTA and CDR2 is FQGNSA. V dropped 1 base and J dropped 6; count of bases not matched to a gene: 5. The CDR3 DNA sequence: TGTGCCAGCAGCTTAGTGACAGGGGGCTTCGCCGGGGAGCTGTTTTTT. It yields the protein CASSLVTGGFAGELFF.

The V gene is TRBV5-1, the J gene TRBJ2-7; TRBD2 aligns across 8 bases. The ends lost 1 base at V and 5 bases at J; junction bases unmatched: 11. This CDR3 is 16 amino acids long. In germline, CDR1 is SGHRS, CDR2 YFSETQ. The CDR3 reads CASSLPRGSGGDEQYF. The CDR3 DNA reads TGCGCCAGCAGCTTGCCGAGGGGTTCCGGGGGGGACGAGCAGTACTTC.

V gene TRBV5-1 combines with J gene TRBJ2-7; 8 bases line up with TRBD1. The germline CDR1 and CDR2 sequences are SGHRS and YFSETQ. The CDR3 has 16 amino acids. Unmatched junction bases numbered 8, after V lost 0 bases and J lost 3 bases. The CDR3 is CASSLDPGQEIYEQYF. Here the CDR3 DNA reads TGCGCCAGCAGCTTGGACCCGGGACAGGAAATCTACGAGCAGTACTTC.

This chain links TRBV6-5 with TRBJ1-1; D gene unclear. There are 15 residues in the CDR3. CDR1 and CDR2 (germline): MNHEY, SVGAGI. The germline V and J ends were trimmed by 0 bases and 0 bases, with 8 bases remaining between them. In DNA form, the CDR3 reads TGTGCCAGCAGTTACTCCGAGTTAGTGAACACTGAAGCTTTCTTT. It specifies CASSYSELVNTEAFF.

This chain connects TRBV6-1 to TRBJ1-5; 11 bases line up with TRBD1. The germline CDR1 and CDR2 sequences are MNHNS and SASEGT. V lost 5 bases and J lost 7; bases outside the gene matches: 7. CDR3 size: 15 residues. CDR3 coding DNA: TGTGCCAGCAGTACGGGACAGGGGGTATTCCAGCCCCAGCATTTT. This sequence encodes CASSTGQGVFQPQHF.

This clone was found a few times. This rearrangement joins TRBV4-3 to TRBJ2-6; D may be TRBD1 (6 bases). V lost 1 base to trimming and J lost 2 bases, with 9 bases between them. The CDR3 has 16 residues. Germline CDR1 and CDR2: LGHNA and YSLEER. CDR3 bases: TGCGCCAGCAGCCAAGCCGGGACACCTGGGGCCAACGTCCTGACTTTC. Translation gives CASSQAGTPGANVLTF.

The chain combines TRBV4-1 with TRBJ2-7; the match to TRBD1 covers 10 bases. Germline V gives CDR1 MGHRA, CDR2 YSYEKL. There are 16 residues in the CDR3. V shed 5 bases, J shed 5 bases, and the junction held 12 bases outside the gene matches. This CDR3 is CASSVRGGQGLHEQYF. DNA for the CDR3: TGCGCCAGCAGCGTAAGGGGGGGACAGGGGTTGCACGAGCAGTACTTC.

This clone was found a few times. The chain couples TRBV6-5 to TRBJ2-7; D possibly corresponds to TRBD1 (5 bases). With 8 bases removed from V and 7 bases from J, the gap between germline ends came to 12 bases. The germline gives CDR1 MNHEY, CDR2 SVGAGI. The CDR3 has 11 amino acids. The CDR3 sequence is CASLQGLEQYF. The CDR3 nucleotides are TGTGCCAGCCTTCAGGGTTTGGAGCAGTACTTC.

This clone was found a few times. This chain connects TRBV5-6 to TRBJ2-2; D is unclear. Germline CDR1 and CDR2: SGHDT and YYEEEE. The CDR3 contains 11 residues. Trimming removed 5 bases from V and 6 bases from J, with 5 bases in between. Here the CDR3 reads CASRSSGELFF. CDR3 in DNA: TGTGCCAGCAGATCGTCCGGGGAGCTGTTTTTT.

The chain combines TRBV9 with TRBJ1-2; a possible D gene is TRBD1 (6 bases). Germline CDR1 SGDLS, CDR2 YYNGEE. The CDR3 loop spans 15 amino acids. V lost 0 bases, J lost 4 bases, and 13 bases lay in between. CDR3 bases: TGTGCCAGCAGCGTAGGGGGGGGCCAGGGCTATGGCTACACCTTC. It translates to CASSVGGGQGYGYTF. The full variable domain, in which reference TRBV9 and TRBJ1-2 provide the parts outside the CDR3, is DSGVTQTPKHLITATGQRVTLRCSPRSGDLSVYWYQQSLDQGLQFLIQYYNGEERAKGNILERFSAQQFPDLHSELNLSSLELGDSALYFCASSVGGGQGYGYTFGSGTRLTVV.

The chain is built from TRBV5-1 and TRBJ1-2, with TRBD1 matching over 10 bases. CDR1 is SGHRS and CDR2 is YFSETQ in the germline V gene. The CDR3 is 16 amino acids. V was pared by 4 bases and J by 1 base, with 7 bases of the junction left unmatched. This chain's CDR3 is CASSRSGDRGNYGYTF. CDR3 in DNA: TGCGCCAGCAGCCGGTCCGGGGACAGGGGTAACTATGGCTACACCTTC.

The V and J genes are TRBV5-1 and TRBJ1-2, with 8 bases fitting TRBD1. The CDR3 length is 15 residues. V lost 4 bases, J lost 2 bases, and 7 bases stayed unmatched. Germline V gene data show CDR1 as SGHRS and CDR2 as YFSETQ. The CDR3 spells CASSQDRGRNYGYTF. The DNA of the CDR3 is TGCGCCAGCAGCCAAGACAGGGGAAGGAACTATGGCTACACCTTC.